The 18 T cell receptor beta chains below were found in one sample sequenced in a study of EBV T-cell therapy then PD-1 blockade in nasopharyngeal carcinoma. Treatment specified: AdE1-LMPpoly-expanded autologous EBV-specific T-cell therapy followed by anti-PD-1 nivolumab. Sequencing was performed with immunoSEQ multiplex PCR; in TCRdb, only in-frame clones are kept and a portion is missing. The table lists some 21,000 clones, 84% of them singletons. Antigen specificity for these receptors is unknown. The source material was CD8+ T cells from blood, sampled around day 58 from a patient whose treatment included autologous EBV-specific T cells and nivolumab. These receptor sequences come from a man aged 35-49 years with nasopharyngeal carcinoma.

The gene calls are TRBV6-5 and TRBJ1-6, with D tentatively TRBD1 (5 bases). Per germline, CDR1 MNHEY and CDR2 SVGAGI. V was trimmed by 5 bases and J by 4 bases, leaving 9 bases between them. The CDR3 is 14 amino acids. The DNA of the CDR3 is TGTGCCAGCAGTAGCCAGGGTTATAATTCACCCCTCCACTTT. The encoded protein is CASSSQGYNSPLHF.

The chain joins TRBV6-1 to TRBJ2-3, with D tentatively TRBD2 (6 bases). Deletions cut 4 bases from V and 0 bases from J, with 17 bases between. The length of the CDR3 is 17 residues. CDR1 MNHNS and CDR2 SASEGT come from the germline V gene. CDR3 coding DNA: TGTGCCAGCAGTGGGGAGGTACAGATGATTAGCACAGATACGCAGTATTTT. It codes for CASSGEVQMISTDTQYF.

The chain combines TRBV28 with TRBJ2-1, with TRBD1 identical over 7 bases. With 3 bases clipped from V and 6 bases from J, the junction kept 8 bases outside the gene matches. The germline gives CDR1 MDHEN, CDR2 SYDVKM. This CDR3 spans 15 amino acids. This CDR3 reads CASSFGQAEINEQFF. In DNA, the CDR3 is TGTGCCAGCAGTTTTGGACAGGCCGAAATCAATGAGCAGTTCTTC.

In DNA, the CDR3 is TGTGCCAGCAGCCAAGAGGTGGGGCGAAAAGGGGTTCCGAACACCGGGGAGCTGTTTTTT. Protein product: CASSQEVGRKGVPNTGELFF. This chain uses TRBV3-1 (or the pseudogene TRBV3-2) with TRBJ2-2; D possibly corresponds to TRBD1 (5 bases). The CDR3 runs 20 residues. Trimming stripped 0 bases from V and 0 bases from J, with 20 bases between. Germline V gene data show CDR1 as LGHDT and CDR2 as YNNKEL (reference sequence).

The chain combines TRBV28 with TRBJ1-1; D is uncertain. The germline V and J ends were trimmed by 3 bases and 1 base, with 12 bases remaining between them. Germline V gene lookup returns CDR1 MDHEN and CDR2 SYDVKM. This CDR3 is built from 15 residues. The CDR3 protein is CASSLRQTRNTEAFF. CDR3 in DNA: TGTGCCAGCAGTTTGAGGCAAACCCGGAACACTGAAGCTTTCTTT.

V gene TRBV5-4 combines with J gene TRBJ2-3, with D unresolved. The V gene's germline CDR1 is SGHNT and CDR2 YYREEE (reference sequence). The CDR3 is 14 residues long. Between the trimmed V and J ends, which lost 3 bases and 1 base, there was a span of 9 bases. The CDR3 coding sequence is TGTGCCAGCAGCTGGGGAATGGGCACAGATACGCAGTATTTT. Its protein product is CASSWGMGTDTQYF.

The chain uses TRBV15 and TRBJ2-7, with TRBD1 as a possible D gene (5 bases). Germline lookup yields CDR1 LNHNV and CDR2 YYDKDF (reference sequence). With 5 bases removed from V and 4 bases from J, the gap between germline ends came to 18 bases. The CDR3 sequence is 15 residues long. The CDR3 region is CATSLVGQGPYEQYF. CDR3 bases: TGTGCCACCAGCCTCGTCGGGCAGGGTCCTTACGAGCAGTACTTC.

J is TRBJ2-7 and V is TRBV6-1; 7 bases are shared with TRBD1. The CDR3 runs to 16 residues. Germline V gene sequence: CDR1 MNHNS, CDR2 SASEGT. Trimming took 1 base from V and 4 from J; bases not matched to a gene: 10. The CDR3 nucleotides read TGTGCCAGCAGTGAAGTGTTAGACAGGGTCGGATACGAGCAGTACTTC. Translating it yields CASSEVLDRVGYEQYF.

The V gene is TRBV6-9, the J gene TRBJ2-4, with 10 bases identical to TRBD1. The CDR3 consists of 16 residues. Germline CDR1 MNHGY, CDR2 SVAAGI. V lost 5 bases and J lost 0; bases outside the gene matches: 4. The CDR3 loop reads CASSEGTGAAKNIQYF. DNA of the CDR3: TGTGCCAGCAGTGAGGGGACAGGGGCAGCCAAAAACATTCAGTACTTC.

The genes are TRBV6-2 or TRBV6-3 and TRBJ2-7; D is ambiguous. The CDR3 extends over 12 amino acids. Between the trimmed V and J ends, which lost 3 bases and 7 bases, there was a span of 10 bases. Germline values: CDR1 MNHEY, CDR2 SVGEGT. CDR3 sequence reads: CASSYLPREQYF. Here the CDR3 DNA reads TGTGCCAGCAGTTATTTACCCAGGGAGCAGTACTTC.

CDR3 sequence reads: CASDPDRVQETQYF. CDR3 DNA: TGTGCCAGTGATCCGGACAGGGTCCAAGAGACCCAGTACTTC. The rearrangement joins TRBV7-9 to TRBJ2-5; 8 nucleotides line up with TRBD1. The CDR3 extends over 14 amino acids. V trimming: 9 bases; J trimming: 1 base; junction bases outside the gene matches: 7. Germline CDR1 SEHNR, CDR2 FQNEAQ (reference sequence).

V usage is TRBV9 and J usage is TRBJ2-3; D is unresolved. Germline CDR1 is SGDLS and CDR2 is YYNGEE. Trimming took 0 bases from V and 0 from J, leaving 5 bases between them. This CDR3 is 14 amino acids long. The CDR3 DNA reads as TGTGCCAGCAGCGTAGTAGGGAGCACAGATACGCAGTATTTT. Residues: CASSVVGSTDTQYF.

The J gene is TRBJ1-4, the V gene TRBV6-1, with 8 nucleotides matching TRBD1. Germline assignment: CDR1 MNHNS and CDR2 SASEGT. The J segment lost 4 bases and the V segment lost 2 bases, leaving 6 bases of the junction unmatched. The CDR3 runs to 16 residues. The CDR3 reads CASSETGGLGNEKLFF. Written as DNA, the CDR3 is TGTGCCAGCAGTGAAACAGGGGGGCTAGGTAATGAAAAACTGTTTTTT.

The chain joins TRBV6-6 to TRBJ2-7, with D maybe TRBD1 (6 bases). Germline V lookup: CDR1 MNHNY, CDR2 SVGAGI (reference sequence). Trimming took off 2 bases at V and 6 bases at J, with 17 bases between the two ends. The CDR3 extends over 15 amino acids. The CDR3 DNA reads TGTGCCAGCAGTTACCCTGACAGGTTAGAGGGCGAGCAGTACTTC. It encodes CASSYPDRLEGEQYF.

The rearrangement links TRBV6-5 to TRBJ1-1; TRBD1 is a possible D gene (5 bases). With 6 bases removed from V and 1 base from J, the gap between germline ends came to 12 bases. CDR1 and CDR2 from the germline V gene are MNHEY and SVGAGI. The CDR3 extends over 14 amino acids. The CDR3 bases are TGTGCCAGCAGCAGGGACCCCGAGAACACTGAAGCTTTCTTT. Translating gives CASSRDPENTEAFF.

This chain's CDR3 is CASSLAQGYEQYF. As DNA, the CDR3 is TGCGCCAGCAGCTTGGCCCAGGGATACGAGCAGTACTTC. The chain carries TRBV5-1 and TRBJ2-7; possibly TRBD1 for D (5 bases). The CDR3 has 13 residues. V was clipped by 0 bases and J by 4 bases, with 8 bases between them. Germline V gene sequence: CDR1 SGHRS, CDR2 YFSETQ. Combining the CDR3 with reference TRBV5-1 and TRBJ2-7 gives the whole variable domain KAGVTQTPRYLIKTRGQQVTLSCSPISGHRSVSWYQQTPGQGLQFLFEYFSETQRNKGNFPGRFSGRQFSNSRSEMNVSTLELGDSALYLCASSLAQGYEQYFGPGTRLTVT.

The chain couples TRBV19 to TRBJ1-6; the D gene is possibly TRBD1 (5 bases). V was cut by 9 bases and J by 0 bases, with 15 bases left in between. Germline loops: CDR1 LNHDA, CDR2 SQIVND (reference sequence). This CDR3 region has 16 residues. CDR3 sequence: CASLDSFRSYNSPLHF. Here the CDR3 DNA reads TGTGCCAGCCTTGACAGCTTCCGCTCCTATAATTCACCCCTCCACTTT.

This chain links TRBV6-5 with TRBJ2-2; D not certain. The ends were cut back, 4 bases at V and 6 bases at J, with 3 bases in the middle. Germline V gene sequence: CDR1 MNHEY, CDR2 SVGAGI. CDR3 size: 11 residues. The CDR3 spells CASSSSGELFF. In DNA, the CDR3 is TGTGCCAGCAGTTCCTCCGGGGAGCTGTTTTTT.